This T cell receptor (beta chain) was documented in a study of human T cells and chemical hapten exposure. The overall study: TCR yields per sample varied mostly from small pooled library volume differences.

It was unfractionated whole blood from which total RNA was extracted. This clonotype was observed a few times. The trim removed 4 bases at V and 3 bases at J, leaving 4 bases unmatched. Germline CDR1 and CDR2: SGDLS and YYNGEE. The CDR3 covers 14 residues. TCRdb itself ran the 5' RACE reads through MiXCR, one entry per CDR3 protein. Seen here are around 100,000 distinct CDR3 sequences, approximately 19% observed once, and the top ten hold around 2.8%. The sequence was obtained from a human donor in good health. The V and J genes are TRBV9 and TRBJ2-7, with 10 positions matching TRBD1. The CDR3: CASSPWTGGYEQYF. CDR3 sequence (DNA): TGTGCCAGCAGCCCCTGGACAGGGGGCTACGAGCAGTACTTC.